What follows are 30 T cell receptor beta chains derived from one specimen sequenced in a study of T cell responses to AZD1222 COVID-19 vaccine (dated by TCRdb to the early 2020s). Library preparation used the immunoSEQ multiplex PCR assay. TCRdb's version of the immuneACCESS table is confined to in-frame rearrangements and falls short of the full clone set. An unresolved V gene accounts for under half of the shortfall where checked; the remainder is of unknown origin. The sample table lists 110,000 or so clones, roughly 84% of them with a count of one. The ten largest clones add up to 2.5% to 4% of the sample. The time point label of this sample denotes: baseline before first vaccination. This sample comprised peripheral blood, obtained on day 0 of AZD1222 vaccination. The receptors shown here come from an adult in good health.

The chain uses TRBV4-1 and TRBJ1-3, with D unresolved. Looked up from germline, CDR1 is MGHRA and CDR2 is YSYEKL. V gave up 6 bases and J gave up 4 bases, with 16 bases separating them. The CDR3 contains 15 residues. The DNA of the CDR3 is TGCGCCAGCAGGGATCCGTGGAGTTCGGGAAACACCATATATTTT. It yields the protein CASRDPWSSGNTIYF.

V is TRBV6-6 and J is TRBJ2-7; no firm D call. This CDR3 comprises 14 residues. With 8 bases removed from V and 0 bases from J, the gap between germline ends came to 14 bases. The V gene's germline CDR1 is MNHNY and CDR2 SVGAGI (reference sequence). CDR3 loop: CASHPDPSSYEQYF. Written as DNA, the CDR3 is TGTGCCAGCCACCCGGACCCTAGCTCCTACGAGCAGTACTTC.

The chain uses TRBV5-1 and TRBJ2-1, with 9 bases aligning to TRBD2. The CDR3 extends over 15 amino acids. V was pared by 3 bases and J by 5 bases, with 6 bases of the junction left unmatched. Germline lookup yields CDR1 SGHRS and CDR2 YFSETQ. DNA for the CDR3: TGCGCCAGCAGCTATAGCGGGGGCCAGAACAATGAGCAGTTCTTC. Translation gives CASSYSGGQNNEQFF. The variable domain in full, with the rest retrieved from reference TRBV5-1 and TRBJ2-1, is KAGVTQTPRYLIKTRGQQVTLSCSPISGHRSVSWYQQTPGQGLQFLFEYFSETQRNKGNFPGRFSGRQFSNSRSEMNVSTLELGDSALYLCASSYSGGQNNEQFFGPGTRLTVL.

This chain's CDR3 is CASSFAGPRYTF. The DNA for the CDR3 is TGTGCCAGCAGTTTCGCGGGACCTCGCTACACCTTC. This chain joins TRBV12-3 or TRBV12-4 and TRBJ1-2; D is perhaps TRBD1 (5 bases). This CDR3 contains 12 residues. V lost 3 bases and J 9 bases, leaving 11 bases between the germline ends.

Only one count was recorded for this clone. The rearrangement uses TRBV10-1 and TRBJ1-1; D remains ambiguous. This CDR3 region has 13 residues. The germline gives CDR1 WNHNN, CDR2 SYGVQD (reference sequence). V lost 4 bases, J lost 5 bases, and 11 bases lay in between. This CDR3 reads CASSVPGRTEAFF. CDR3 in DNA: TGCGCCAGCAGTGTCCCGGGAAGGACTGAAGCTTTCTTT.

CDR3 coding DNA: TGTGCCAGCAGTCCAGGAAACACTGAAGCTTTCTTT. Translation gives CASSPGNTEAFF. The V gene is TRBV6-5, the J gene TRBJ1-1; D gene unclear. CDR3 length: 12 residues. Trimming shortened V by 5 bases and J by 2 bases, and 6 bases separated the two germline ends. The germline gives CDR1 MNHEY, CDR2 SVGAGI.

V gene TRBV6-5 combines with J gene TRBJ1-4, with 7 bases aligning to TRBD1. Germline V lookup: CDR1 MNHEY, CDR2 SVGAGI. Trimming cost V 6 bases and J 0 bases; bases outside gene matches: 4. The CDR3 covers 15 residues. DNA of the CDR3: TGTGCCAGCAGAGGGGGCAGTGCAACTAATGAAAAACTGTTTTTT. Its protein product is CASRGGSATNEKLFF.

V gene TRBV9 combines with J gene TRBJ2-2, with D perhaps TRBD1 or TRBD2 (7 bases each). Trimming removed 7 bases at V and 3 bases at J, with 19 bases between. Germline CDR1 SGDLS, CDR2 YYNGEE. The CDR3 totals 16 residues. CDR3 residues: CASSQRGGTDTGELFF. CDR3 bases: TGTGCCAGCTCCCAGAGGGGGGGGACAGACACCGGGGAGCTGTTTTTT.

The V and J genes are TRBV9 and TRBJ1-2; D not certain. The CDR3 contains 15 residues. Germline V gives CDR1 SGDLS, CDR2 YYNGEE. The V and J ends lost 0 bases and 3 bases respectively, with 12 bases between them. CDR3: CASSVVSGPHYGYTF. CDR3 DNA: TGTGCCAGCAGCGTAGTGTCCGGGCCGCACTATGGCTACACCTTC.

J is TRBJ1-3 and V is TRBV10-1; D gene unclear. The germline V gene has CDR1 WNHNN and CDR2 SYGVQD (reference sequence). V lost 4 bases and J 1 base, leaving 5 bases between the germline ends. This CDR3 spans 13 amino acids. DNA for the CDR3: TGCGCCAGCAGTGCCCTTTCTGGAAACACCATATATTTT. Translation gives CASSALSGNTIYF.

The J gene is TRBJ2-7, the V gene TRBV18, with a weak D call TRBD2 (5 bases). The CDR3 totals 17 residues. The V end was cut by 2 bases, the J end by 3 bases, with 20 bases between. CDR1 and CDR2 from the germline V gene are KGHSH and LQKENI. In DNA form, the CDR3 reads TGTGCCAGCTCACCATCGATCTTGAGGGCCGAAGTCTACGAGCAGTACTTC. This translates into CASSPSILRAEVYEQYF.

This clone was recorded a few times. In DNA, the CDR3 is TGTGCCAGCAGCTTGGAAGGGTTCACTGAAGCTTTCTTT. This codes for CASSLEGFTEAFF. V is TRBV5-6 and J is TRBJ1-1; D is undetermined. Trimming took 0 bases from V and 4 from J, leaving 7 bases between them. The V gene's germline CDR1 is SGHDT and CDR2 YYEEEE. The CDR3 sequence is 13 residues long.

The V gene is TRBV5-1, the J gene TRBJ2-1; the D call may be TRBD1 or TRBD2 (5 bases each). Per germline, CDR1 SGHRS and CDR2 YFSETQ. The CDR3 is made up of 13 amino acids. The ends were cut back, 3 bases at V and 7 bases at J, with 11 bases in the middle. In DNA form, the CDR3 reads TGCGCCAGCAGCTCTGGGGGTAGGAATGAGCAGTTCTTC. It codes for CASSSGGRNEQFF.

The CDR3: CASSLWGGRNSNQPQHF. The CDR3 DNA is TGTGCCAGCAGTTTATGGGGGGGGAGAAACAGCAATCAGCCCCAGCATTTT. The J gene is TRBJ1-5, the V gene TRBV28; D is perhaps TRBD1 (5 bases). Germline loops: CDR1 MDHEN, CDR2 SYDVKM. The V end was cut by 0 bases, the J end by 1 base, with 13 bases between. The CDR3 consists of 17 residues.

This clone has a handful of counts. The V and J genes are TRBV5-5 and TRBJ1-2, with 9 bases that match TRBD1. The length of the CDR3 is 15 residues. The germline CDR1 and CDR2 sequences are SGHKS and YYEKEE (reference sequence). The junction had 2 bases not matched to a gene; V was cut back by 0 bases and J by 2 bases. As DNA, the CDR3 is TGTGCCAGCAGCTTGGTACAGGGGGCGAACTATGGCTACACCTTC. Translation: CASSLVQGANYGYTF. The full variable domain, rest sourced from reference TRBV5-5 and TRBJ1-2, is DAGVTQSPTHLIKTRGQQVTLRCSPISGHKSVSWYQQVLGQGPQFIFQYYEKEERGRGNFPDRFSARQFPNYSSELNVNALLLGDSALYLCASSLVQGANYGYTFGSGTRLTVV.

The chain joins TRBV11-2 to TRBJ2-2; D is possibly TRBD1 (6 bases). This CDR3 has 16 residues. The V end lost 5 bases, the J end lost 5 bases, and 18 bases lay between the germline ends. CDR1 is SGHAT and CDR2 is FQNNGV in the germline V gene. CDR3 loop: CASSPGAQRGTGELFF. The CDR3, as DNA: TGTGCCAGCAGCCCTGGGGCCCAAAGGGGGACCGGGGAGCTGTTTTTT. Full variable domain (missing parts from reference TRBV11-2 and TRBJ2-2): EAGVAQSPRYKIIEKRQSVAFWCNPISGHATLYWYQQILGQGPKLLIQFQNNGVVDDSQLPKDRFSAERLKGVDSTLKIQPAKLEDSAVYLCASSPGAQRGTGELFFGEGSRLTVL.

The chain joins TRBV5-1 to TRBJ1-1; D is perhaps TRBD1 (6 bases). This CDR3 contains 16 residues. With 0 bases removed from V and 1 base from J, the gap between germline ends came to 13 bases. The germline CDR1 and CDR2 sequences are SGHRS and YFSETQ. This CDR3 is CASSLESGGANTEAFF. In nucleotides, the CDR3 is TGCGCCAGCAGCTTGGAATCTGGGGGGGCGAACACTGAAGCTTTCTTT.

V gene TRBV5-1 combines with J gene TRBJ2-1, with TRBD2 as a possible D gene (6 bases). Per the germline V gene, CDR1 is SGHRS and CDR2 is YFSETQ. With 7 bases removed from V and 2 bases from J, the gap between germline ends came to 19 bases. The CDR3 runs to 16 residues. CDR3 sequence (DNA): TGCGCCAGCTTACGGGGAGGCGACCGAACCTACAATGAGCAGTTCTTC. Protein: CASLRGGDRTYNEQFF.

The V and J genes are TRBV6-2 or TRBV6-3 and TRBJ1-5, with no clear D. CDR1 and CDR2 (germline): MNHEY, SVGEGT. The CDR3 has 18 residues. Trimming left V 0 bases short and J 6 bases short, with 21 bases between. In DNA form, the CDR3 reads TGTGCCAGCAGTTACTCCCTGGGATGGGCGACCGGCGGTCAGCCCCAGCATTTT. Residues: CASSYSLGWATGGQPQHF.

A few counts support this clone. This sequence joins TRBV5-1 and TRBJ1-1; no firm D call. Germline CDR1 and CDR2: SGHRS and YFSETQ. This CDR3 comprises 14 residues. Trimming cost V 0 bases and J 3 bases, with 9 bases left between them. Here the CDR3 reads CASSLDPGYTEAFF. The CDR3 coding sequence is TGCGCCAGCAGCTTGGATCCGGGATACACTGAAGCTTTCTTT.

V and J are TRBV6-6 and TRBJ2-5; D is uncertain. CDR1 and CDR2 (germline): MNHNY, SVGAGI (reference sequence). Trimming took 2 bases from V and 2 from J, leaving 9 bases between them. This CDR3 comprises 14 residues. The CDR3 coding sequence is TGTGCCAGCAGTTACGAAGTCAGGCAAGAGACCCAGTACTTC. This gives the protein CASSYEVRQETQYF.

The chain carries TRBV5-8 and TRBJ2-1; TRBD2 aligns across 16 bases. The germline gives CDR1 SGHTS, CDR2 YDEGEE. With V trimmed by 10 bases and J by 7 bases, 8 bases remained unmatched. This CDR3 has 15 amino acids. The CDR3 DNA follows: TGTGCCGAGGGACTAGCGGGGGGGCCTCTAAATGAGCAGTTCTTC. Translated: CAEGLAGGPLNEQFF.

CDR3 sequence: CASSLAGGQNEQFF. The CDR3 nucleotides are TGTGCCAGCAGTTTAGCGGGGGGTCAAAATGAGCAGTTCTTC. V gene TRBV28 combines with J gene TRBJ2-1; 8 bases line up with TRBD2. The junction had 4 bases not matched to a gene; V was cut back by 2 bases and J by 7 bases. The CDR3 loop spans 14 amino acids. Germline values: CDR1 MDHEN, CDR2 SYDVKM.

The chain carries TRBV5-1 and TRBJ1-1, with D perhaps TRBD1 (6 bases). CDR3 length: 14 amino acids. Germline V CDR1 and CDR2: SGHRS, YFSETQ. Trimming removed 4 bases from V and 5 bases from J, with 15 bases in between. The CDR3 nucleotides read TGCGCCAGCAGCGCGACAGGTTCCGGTACTGAAGCTTTCTTT. Translated: CASSATGSGTEAFF.

This clone was picked up a small number of times. This chain uses TRBV19 with TRBJ1-1; D is undetermined. CDR3 length: 14 amino acids. The V end lost 1 base, the J end lost 0 bases, and 6 bases lay between the germline ends. Germline V gene lookup returns CDR1 LNHDA and CDR2 SQIVND (reference sequence). CDR3 bases: TGTGCCAGTAGTATAGGTCCCCTGAACACTGAAGCTTTCTTT. Translating gives CASSIGPLNTEAFF.

The chain combines TRBV28 with TRBJ2-5; TRBD2 agrees at 9 bases. CDR3 length: 15 residues. V lost 3 bases and J lost 1; bases outside the gene matches: 3. Per germline, CDR1 MDHEN and CDR2 SYDVKM. CDR3 loop: CASSFQRGAQETQYF. In nucleotides, the CDR3 is TGTGCCAGCAGTTTCCAGCGGGGGGCCCAAGAGACCCAGTACTTC.

This clone turned up a few times. This rearrangement joins TRBV10-1 to TRBJ2-1, with D uncertain. There are 13 residues in the CDR3. Germline CDR1 reads WNHNN; CDR2 reads SYGVQD (reference sequence). Trimming took off 4 bases at V and 5 bases at J, with 9 bases between the two ends. CDR3 protein: CASSVEINNEQFF. The CDR3, as DNA: TGCGCCAGCAGTGTCGAGATAAACAATGAGCAGTTCTTC.

This chain's CDR3 is CASSLVPGQGNTEAFF. The CDR3 region has the DNA TGTGCCAGCAGCTTAGTCCCAGGACAGGGGAACACTGAAGCTTTCTTT. The chain combines TRBV11-2 with TRBJ1-1, with TRBD1 identical over 8 bases. The CDR3 totals 16 residues. Germline V lookup: CDR1 SGHAT, CDR2 FQNNGV. Trimming removed 1 base from V and 1 base from J; junction bases left unmatched: 5.

Comments on this clone: Other DNA sequences from this sample encode an identical CDR3 as well. V gene TRBV12-3 or TRBV12-4 combines with J gene TRBJ2-7; no clear D gene. Trimming took 5 bases from V and 0 from J, leaving 5 bases between them. The CDR3 is 12 amino acids. In DNA, the CDR3 is TGTGCCAGCAGTCCACCCTCCTACGAGCAGTACTTC. The encoded protein is CASSPPSYEQYF.

This clone was seen only a few times. The chain joins TRBV7-5 to TRBJ2-7; the table's D call, TRBD1, was not checked against the DNA. TRBV7-5 is a pseudogene. The CDR3 runs to 16 residues. CDR3 amino acids: CVRSYPGGQGDYEQYF. DNA for the CDR3: TGTGTCAGAAGCTACCCTGGGGGACAGGGCGACTACGAGCAGTACTTC.